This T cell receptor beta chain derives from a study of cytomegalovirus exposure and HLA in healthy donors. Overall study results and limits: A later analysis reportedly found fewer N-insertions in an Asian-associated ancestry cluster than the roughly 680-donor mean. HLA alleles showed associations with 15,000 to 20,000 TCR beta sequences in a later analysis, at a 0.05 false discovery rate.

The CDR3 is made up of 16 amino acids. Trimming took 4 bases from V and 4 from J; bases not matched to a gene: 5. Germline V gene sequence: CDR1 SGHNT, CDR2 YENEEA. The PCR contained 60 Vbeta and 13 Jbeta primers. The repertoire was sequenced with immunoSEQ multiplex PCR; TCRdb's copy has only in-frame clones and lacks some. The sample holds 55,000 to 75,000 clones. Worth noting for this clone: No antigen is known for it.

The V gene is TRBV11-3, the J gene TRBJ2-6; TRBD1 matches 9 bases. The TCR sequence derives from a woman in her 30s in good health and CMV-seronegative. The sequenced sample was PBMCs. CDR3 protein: CASSSGQGTGANVLTF. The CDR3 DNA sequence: TGTGCCAGCAGCTCGGGACAGGGAACCGGGGCCAACGTCCTGACTTTC. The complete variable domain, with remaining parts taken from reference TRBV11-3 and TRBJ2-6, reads EAGVVQSPRYKIIEKKQPVAFWCNPISGHNTLYWYLQNLGQGPELLIRYENEEAVDDSQLPKDRFSAERLKGVDSTLKIQPAELGDSAVYLCASSSGQGTGANVLTFGAGSRLTVL.